The clone carrying this T cell receptor beta chain was detected once. This table comes from immunoSEQ multiplex PCR, and its TCRdb copy is limited to in-frame clones, with some not included. The repertoire holds some 50,000 clones, with over 75% as singletons. These data are taken from a study of blood T cell repertoires in COVID-19. The wider study: Sources were T cells, B-cell-depleted T cells, or PBMCs; the material itself was cDNA or gDNA.

Germline V gives CDR1 MNHEY, CDR2 SMNVEV (reference sequence). The CDR3 length is 14 residues. Deletions cut 3 bases from V and 5 bases from J, with 14 bases between. Sequenced input: peripheral blood. The sequence was obtained from a human donor in a cohort sampled during active COVID-19. V and J are TRBV27 and TRBJ2-7; possibly TRBD1 for D (5 bases). The CDR3 reads CASSFSGQSHEQYF. CDR3 coding DNA: TGTGCCAGCAGTTTTTCAGGACAATCCCACGAGCAGTACTTC.